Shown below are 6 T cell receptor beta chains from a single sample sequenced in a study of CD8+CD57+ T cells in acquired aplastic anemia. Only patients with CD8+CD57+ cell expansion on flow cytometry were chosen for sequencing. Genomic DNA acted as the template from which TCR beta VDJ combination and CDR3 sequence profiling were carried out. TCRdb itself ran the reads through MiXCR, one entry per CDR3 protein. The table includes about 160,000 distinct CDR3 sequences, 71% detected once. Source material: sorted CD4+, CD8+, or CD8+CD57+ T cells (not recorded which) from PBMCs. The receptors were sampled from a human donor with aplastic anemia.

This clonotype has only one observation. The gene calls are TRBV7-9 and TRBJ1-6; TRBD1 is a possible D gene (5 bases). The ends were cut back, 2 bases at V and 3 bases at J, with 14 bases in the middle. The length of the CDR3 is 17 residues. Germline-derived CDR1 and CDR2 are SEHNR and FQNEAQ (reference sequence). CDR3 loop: CASSLNVDTGYNSPLHF. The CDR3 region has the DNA TGTGCCAGCAGCTTAAACGTGGACACTGGCTATAATTCACCCCTCCACTTT.

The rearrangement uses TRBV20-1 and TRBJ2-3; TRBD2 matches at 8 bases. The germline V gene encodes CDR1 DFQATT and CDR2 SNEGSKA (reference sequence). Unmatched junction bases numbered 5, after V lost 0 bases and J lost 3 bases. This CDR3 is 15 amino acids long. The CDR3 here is CSARDPAGVTDTQYF. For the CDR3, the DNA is TGCAGTGCTAGAGATCCAGCGGGAGTAACAGATACGCAGTATTTT.

This CDR3 is CSVRRPQETQYF. Written as DNA, the CDR3 is TGCAGTGTACGGCGGCCTCAAGAGACCCAGTACTTC. The gene calls are TRBV20-1 and TRBJ2-5; no definite D call. The germline V gene encodes CDR1 DFQATT and CDR2 SNEGSKA (reference sequence). The V end lost 7 bases, the J end lost 2 bases, and 11 bases lay between the germline ends. The CDR3 runs 12 residues.

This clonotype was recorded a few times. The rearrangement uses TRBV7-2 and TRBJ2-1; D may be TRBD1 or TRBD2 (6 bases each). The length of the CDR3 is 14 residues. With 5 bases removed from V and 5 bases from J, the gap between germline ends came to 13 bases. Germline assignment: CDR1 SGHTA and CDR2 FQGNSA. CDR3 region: CASSPLGGNNEQFF. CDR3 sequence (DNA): TGTGCCAGCAGCCCCCTCGGGGGCAACAATGAGCAGTTCTTC.

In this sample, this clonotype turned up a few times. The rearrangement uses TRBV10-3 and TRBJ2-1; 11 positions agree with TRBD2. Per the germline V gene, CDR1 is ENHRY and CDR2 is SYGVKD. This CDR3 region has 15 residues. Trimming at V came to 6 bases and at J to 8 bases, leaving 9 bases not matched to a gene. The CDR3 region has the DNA TGTGCCATCAGGTTTAGCGGGAGGGCTGCGGATGAGCAGTTCTTC. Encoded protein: CAIRFSGRAADEQFF.

The CDR3 protein is CSVYGGQNTGELFF. CDR3 DNA: TGCAGCGTTTATGGAGGCCAGAACACCGGGGAGCTGTTTTTT. The chain employs TRBV29-1 and TRBJ2-2, with TRBD2 as a possible D gene (5 bases). CDR3 size: 14 residues. V lost 5 bases and J 1 base, leaving 11 bases between the germline ends. CDR1 and CDR2 (germline): SQVTM, ANQGSEA.